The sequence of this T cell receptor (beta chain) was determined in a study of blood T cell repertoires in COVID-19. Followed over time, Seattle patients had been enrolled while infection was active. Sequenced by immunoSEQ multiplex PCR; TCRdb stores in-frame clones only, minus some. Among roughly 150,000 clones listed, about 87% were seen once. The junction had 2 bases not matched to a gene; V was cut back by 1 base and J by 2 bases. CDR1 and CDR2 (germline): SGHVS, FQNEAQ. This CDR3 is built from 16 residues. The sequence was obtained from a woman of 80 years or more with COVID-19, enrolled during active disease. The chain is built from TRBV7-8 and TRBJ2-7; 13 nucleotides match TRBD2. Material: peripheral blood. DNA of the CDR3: TGTGCCAGCAGCTTAGATACTAGCGGGAGGGCCTACGAGCAGTACTTC. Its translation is CASSLDTSGRAYEQYF.